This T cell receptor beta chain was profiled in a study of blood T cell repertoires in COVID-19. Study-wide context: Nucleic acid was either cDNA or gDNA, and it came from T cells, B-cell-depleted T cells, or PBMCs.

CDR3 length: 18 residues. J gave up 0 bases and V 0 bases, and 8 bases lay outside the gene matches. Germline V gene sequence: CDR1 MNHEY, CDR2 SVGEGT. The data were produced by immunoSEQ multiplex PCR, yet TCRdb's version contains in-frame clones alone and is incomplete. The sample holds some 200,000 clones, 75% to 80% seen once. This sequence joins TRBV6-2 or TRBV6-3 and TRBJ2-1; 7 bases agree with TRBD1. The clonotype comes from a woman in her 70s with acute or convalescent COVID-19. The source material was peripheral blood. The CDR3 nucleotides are TGTGCCAGCAGTTACTCGATGGGACAGCTAAGCTCCTACAATGAGCAGTTCTTC. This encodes CASSYSMGQLSSYNEQFF.